This TCR beta chain was recorded in a study of shared clonotypes between healthy human individuals. Trimming took off 3 bases at V and 5 bases at J, with 14 bases between the two ends. Germline assignment: CDR1 SGDLS and CDR2 YYNGEE. The CDR3 sequence is 14 residues long. Concerning this clone: Its antigen is unidentified.

General study results and limits: As a rule, naive subsets had a larger estimated richness than memory subsets.

Method: immunoSEQ multiplex PCR; TCRdb's copy keeps in-frame clones and lacks some. The table includes about 340,000 clones, roughly 70% detected once. The chain joins TRBV9 to TRBJ2-5; TRBD2 might be the D (6 bases). The source material was memory CD4+ T cells sorted from blood. Indicated subset: CD45RA-negative fraction. This sequence originates from a young man in good health. CDR3 protein: CASSGEDAGETQYF. CDR3 nucleotide sequence: TGTGCCAGCAGCGGGGAGGACGCGGGGGAGACCCAGTACTTC. Filled out from reference TRBV9 and TRBJ2-5, the complete variable domain reads DSGVTQTPKHLITATGQRVTLRCSPRSGDLSVYWYQQSLDQGLQFLIQYYNGEERAKGNILERFSAQQFPDLHSELNLSSLELGDSALYFCASSGEDAGETQYFGPGTRLLVL.